Below, 28 T cell receptor beta chains from the same sample are listed, as sequenced in a study of Graves' ophthalmopathy and Graves' hyperthyroidism. RNA transcripts provided the template for amplifying TCR beta CDR3 regions. RT-PCR with HTBI primers came first, then second-round multiplex PCR. TCRdb reprocessed the multiplex PCR reads with MiXCR, giving one entry per CDR3 protein. In the table there are about 220,000 distinct CDR3 sequences, under 25% of which are singletons. Input material: peripheral blood. The origin of the receptors is a woman aged 45 to 65 with Graves' ophthalmopathy.

This clonotype has a count of ten or more. J is TRBJ1-5 and V is TRBV12-3 or TRBV12-4, with 7 bases lining up with TRBD1. The length of the CDR3 is 18 residues. Trimming took 8 bases from V and 5 from J; bases not matched to a gene: 21. In DNA, the CDR3 is TGTGCCAGCGGCTCCGTGGTGGGCAGACAGGGTAGGGATCAGCCCCAGCATTTT. This encodes CASGSVVGRQGRDQPQHF.

This clonotype was observed at least ten times. This CDR3 is CASSPGLADTSSYEQYF. As DNA, the CDR3 is TGTGCCAGCAGCCCAGGACTAGCGGACACGTCATCCTACGAGCAGTACTTC. The chain combines TRBV7-9 with TRBJ2-7, with 10 nucleotides matching TRBD2. The CDR3 has 17 residues. The V gene end was trimmed by 5 bases and the J gene end by 1 base; junction bases not matched to a gene: 11. Germline loops: CDR1 SEHNR, CDR2 FQNEAQ (reference sequence). The variable domain in full, with the rest retrieved from reference TRBV7-9 and TRBJ2-7, is DTGVSQNPRHKITKRGQNVTFRCDPISEHNRLYWYRQTLGQGPEFLTYFQNEAQLEKSRLLSDRFSAERPKGSFSTLEIQRTEQGDSAMYLCASSPGLADTSSYEQYFGPGTRLTVT.

This clonotype was recorded many times. The chain is built from TRBV9 and TRBJ2-4; D is unresolved. Trimming cost V 5 bases and J 10 bases, with 10 bases left between them. The V gene's germline CDR1 is SGDLS and CDR2 YYNGEE. This CDR3 contains 11 residues. CDR3 residues: CASSRGGIQYF. The CDR3 coding sequence is TGTGCCAGCAGTCGAGGTGGGATTCAGTACTTC.

The chain combines TRBV5-1 with TRBJ1-5; perhaps TRBD1 as D (6 bases). Germline-derived CDR1 and CDR2 are SGHRS and YFSETQ. V was clipped by 0 bases and J by 0 bases, with 16 bases between them. CDR3 length equals 18 residues. The chain's CDR3 is CASSLEVRGGGSNQPQHF. CDR3 nucleotide sequence: TGCGCCAGCAGCTTGGAGGTCCGGGGAGGGGGTAGCAATCAGCCCCAGCATTTT. The full variable domain, with the rest looked up from reference TRBV5-1 and TRBJ1-5, is KAGVTQTPRYLIKTRGQQVTLSCSPISGHRSVSWYQQTPGQGLQFLFEYFSETQRNKGNFPGRFSGRQFSNSRSEMNVSTLELGDSALYLCASSLEVRGGGSNQPQHFGDGTRLSIL.

The V gene is TRBV3-1, the J gene TRBJ2-5, with 11 bases that match TRBD2. This CDR3 spans 19 amino acids. The V gene end was trimmed by 0 bases and the J gene end by 5 bases; junction bases not matched to a gene: 14. Germline-derived CDR1 and CDR2 are LGHDT and YNNKEL (reference sequence). The DNA for the CDR3 is TGTGCCAGCAGCCAAGATTGGTCAACTAGCGGGAGTCGAGGGGAGACCCAGTACTTC. Protein: CASSQDWSTSGSRGETQYF.

This clonotype was observed a few times. The chain carries TRBV12-3 or TRBV12-4 and TRBJ2-7; TRBD1 matches at 8 bases. J lost 4 bases, V lost 7 bases, and 12 bases had no gene match. CDR3 size: 15 residues. In DNA, the CDR3 is TGTGCCAGCACCAAACCGAGACAGGGGTGTTACGAGCAGTACTTC. Translation gives CASTKPRQGCYEQYF.

The chain employs TRBV24-1 and TRBJ1-2, with D uncertain. The CDR3 sequence is 14 residues long. The V gene's germline CDR1 is KGHDR and CDR2 SFDVKD. The ends were cut back, 0 bases at V and 0 bases at J, with 4 bases in the middle. As DNA, the CDR3 is TGTGCCACCAGTGATTTGCGTACTAACTATGGCTACACCTTC. This encodes CATSDLRTNYGYTF.

The chain combines TRBV6-2 or TRBV6-3 with TRBJ2-7; 13 nucleotides align to TRBD2. Germline V lookup: CDR1 MNHEY, CDR2 SVGEGT. With 4 bases clipped from V and 1 base from J, the junction kept 7 bases outside the gene matches. This CDR3 contains 17 residues. The CDR3 sequence is CASSSGLAGEGSYEQYF. For the CDR3, the DNA is TGTGCCAGCAGTTCCGGACTAGCGGGAGAAGGGTCCTACGAGCAGTACTTC.

At least ten counts were recorded for this clonotype. The V and J genes are TRBV12-3 or TRBV12-4 and TRBJ1-2; D gene unclear. The CDR3 length is 12 residues. V was clipped by 3 bases and J by 1 base, with 3 bases between them. Here the CDR3 DNA reads TGTGCCAGCAGTTTCAGTAACTATGGCTACACCTTC. This encodes CASSFSNYGYTF.

This clonotype has ten or more counts. J is TRBJ2-5 and V is TRBV27; D not certain. Germline V lookup: CDR1 MNHEY, CDR2 SMNVEV (reference sequence). Between the trimmed V and J ends, which lost 5 bases and 5 bases, there was a span of 9 bases. The CDR3 length is 12 residues. CDR3 sequence reads: CASSGAGETQYF. Here the CDR3 DNA reads TGTGCCAGCAGTGGAGCCGGGGAGACCCAGTACTTC.

In its sample, this clonotype was seen many times. The CDR3 DNA sequence: TGTGCCAGCAGCTTACAGGGGGGAGCGGAGACCCAGTACTTC. This gives the protein CASSLQGGAETQYF. The chain carries TRBV7-2 and TRBJ2-5; weak D call: TRBD1 (7 bases). There are 14 residues in the CDR3. The V gene's germline CDR1 is SGHTA and CDR2 FQGNSA. Trimming pared 2 bases from V and 5 bases from J, leaving 12 bases between.

This clonotype was detected ten times or more. The rearrangement joins TRBV20-1 to TRBJ2-7; the match to TRBD2 covers 10 bases. CDR1 and CDR2 (germline): DFQATT, SNEGSKA (reference sequence). J lost 3 bases, V lost 0 bases, and 8 bases had no gene match. This CDR3 comprises 16 residues. Here the CDR3 reads CSARDPTRTSGYEQYF. CDR3 coding DNA: TGCAGTGCTAGAGATCCCACCCGGACTAGCGGCTACGAGCAGTACTTC.

This clonotype was counted a few times. This sequence joins TRBV25-1 and TRBJ1-6; possibly TRBD1 for D (5 bases). Germline loops: CDR1 MGHDK, CDR2 SYGVNS. The CDR3 covers 16 residues. Trimming took off 8 bases at V and 0 bases at J, with 14 bases between the two ends. CDR3 in DNA: TGTGCCAGCTCTCCCCCCCAGGGCTCCTATAATTCACCCCTCCACTTT. Amino acid sequence: CASSPPQGSYNSPLHF.

This clonotype was seen a handful of times. The V gene is TRBV11-2, the J gene TRBJ2-5; D remains unclear. The germline V gene has CDR1 SGHAT and CDR2 FQNNGV. This CDR3 contains 14 residues. Between the trimmed V and J ends, which lost 1 base and 4 bases, there was a span of 10 bases. The CDR3 DNA reads TGTGCCAGCAGCTTAGTATTGGCCACAGAGACCCAGTACTTC. Amino acids: CASSLVLATETQYF.

This clonotype was seen a few times. The chain carries TRBV7-2 and TRBJ2-2, with 13 nucleotides matching TRBD2. The germline gives CDR1 SGHTA, CDR2 FQGNSA. Trimming cost V 0 bases and J 5 bases; bases outside gene matches: 9. The CDR3 has 19 amino acids. The CDR3 sequence: CASSLAGLAGLRRTGELFF. The CDR3 bases are TGTGCCAGCAGCTTAGCGGGACTAGCGGGACTGAGGAGGACCGGGGAGCTGTTTTTT.

This clonotype was observed at least ten times. V usage is TRBV7-2 and J usage is TRBJ2-2, with D possibly being TRBD1 or TRBD2 (6 bases each). CDR3 size: 15 residues. Germline V gives CDR1 SGHTA, CDR2 FQGNSA. Trimming cost V 5 bases and J 7 bases, with 17 bases left between them. DNA of the CDR3: TGTGCCAGCAGCCTGCGACTAGTCAGGGGCGGGGAGCTGTTTTTT. Protein sequence: CASSLRLVRGGELFF.

This clonotype has ten or more counts. The rearrangement joins TRBV5-5 to TRBJ2-7; D unresolved. The germline gives CDR1 SGHKS, CDR2 YYEKEE (reference sequence). The CDR3 covers 13 residues. Between the trimmed V and J ends, which lost 0 bases and 7 bases, there was a span of 11 bases. As DNA, the CDR3 is TGTGCCAGCAGCTTGGAGTTGTGGGGAGAGCAGTACTTC. It specifies CASSLELWGEQYF.

This clonotype was counted many times. The chain employs TRBV7-8 and TRBJ2-7, with TRBD2 matching 9 bases. The CDR3 totals 18 residues. The germline gives CDR1 SGHVS, CDR2 FQNEAQ. J gave up 4 bases and V 0 bases, and 13 bases lay outside the gene matches. CDR3 sequence: CASSLAIGGGRARYEQYF. The CDR3 DNA is TGTGCCAGCAGCTTAGCGATCGGAGGCGGGAGGGCCAGGTACGAGCAGTACTTC.

This chain joins TRBV2 and TRBJ2-7; the D gene is possibly TRBD2 (6 bases). V was cut by 6 bases and J by 0 bases, with 12 bases left in between. Germline assignment: CDR1 SNHLY and CDR2 FYNNEI. This CDR3 region has 14 residues. The CDR3 nucleotides read TGTGCCAGCAGACAGCGGGCAAGCTCCTACGAGCAGTACTTC. This sequence encodes CASRQRASSYEQYF.

The table lists this clonotype with many counts. V gene TRBV20-1 combines with J gene TRBJ1-6; 12 nucleotides line up with TRBD1. With 5 bases clipped from V and 8 bases from J, the junction kept 10 bases outside the gene matches. Germline assignment: CDR1 DFQATT and CDR2 SNEGSKA (reference sequence). CDR3 size: 16 residues. DNA of the CDR3: TGCAGTGCTTCCTCCGGGACAGGGGGCTTTGATTCACCCCTCCACTTT. Residues: CSASSGTGGFDSPLHF.

There are many counts of this clonotype. CDR3 DNA sequence: TGTGCCAGCAGCGGGGGGTCCTCGGGCGAGCAGTACTTC. Protein product: CASSGGSSGEQYF. This chain joins TRBV7-6 and TRBJ2-7, with D possibly being TRBD2 (6 bases). Germline V lookup: CDR1 SGHVS, CDR2 FNYEAQ. Deletions cut 5 bases from V and 6 bases from J, with 14 bases between. This CDR3 contains 13 residues. The whole variable domain, filled in from reference TRBV7-6 and TRBJ2-7, reads GAGVSQSPRYKVTKRGQDVALRCDPISGHVSLYWYRQALGQGPEFLTYFNYEAQQDKSGLPNDRFSAERPEGSISTLTIQRTEQRDSAMYRCASSGGSSGEQYFGPGTRLTVT.

The gene calls are TRBV25-1 and TRBJ1-5; D is undetermined. Germline CDR1 reads MGHDK; CDR2 reads SYGVNS. The CDR3 is 11 amino acids. Between the trimmed V and J ends, which lost 3 bases and 9 bases, there was a span of 6 bases. The CDR3 reads CASSDIWPQHF. DNA for the CDR3: TGTGCCAGCAGTGATATTTGGCCCCAGCATTTT. Variable domain in full (rest from reference TRBV25-1 and TRBJ1-5): EADIYQTPRYLVIGTGKKITLECSQTMGHDKMYWYQQDPGMELHLIHYSYGVNSTEKGDLSSESTVSRIRTEHFPLTLESARPSHTSQYLCASSDIWPQHFGDGTRLSIL.

The table lists this clonotype with many counts. The V and J genes are TRBV6-9 and TRBJ2-1; 8 bases fit TRBD2. Trimming at V came to 5 bases and at J to 3 bases, leaving 9 bases not matched to a gene. The CDR3 is 16 amino acids. Germline CDR1 reads MNHGY; CDR2 reads SVAAGI. CDR3 sequence reads: CASSTPGLGNYNEQFF. The CDR3 nucleotides read TGTGCCAGCAGTACCCCGGGACTAGGGAACTACAATGAGCAGTTCTTC.

This sequence joins TRBV6-1 and TRBJ1-1; 8 bases fit TRBD1. The CDR3 is made up of 15 amino acids. The germline V gene has CDR1 MNHNS and CDR2 SASEGT. Trimming at V came to 6 bases and at J to 1 base, leaving 7 bases not matched to a gene. CDR3 DNA sequence: TGTGCCAGCAGATCGGCCGGGACAGGGAACACTGAAGCTTTCTTT. Translating gives CASRSAGTGNTEAFF.

This clonotype came up many times. This sequence joins TRBV19 and TRBJ1-5; no clear D. The germline V and J ends were trimmed by 5 bases and 3 bases, with 14 bases remaining between them. Germline lookup yields CDR1 LNHDA and CDR2 SQIVND (reference sequence). The length of the CDR3 is 15 residues. Here the CDR3 reads CASSLRDGDNQPQHF. The CDR3, as DNA: TGTGCCAGTAGTTTGAGGGATGGGGACAATCAGCCCCAGCATTTT.

This clonotype appeared many times. The chain employs TRBV5-5 and TRBJ1-1; the D gene is possibly TRBD1 (5 bases). The V and J ends lost 4 bases and 5 bases respectively, with 12 bases between them. The CDR3 consists of 13 residues. CDR1 is SGHKS, CDR2 YYEKEE, per germline (reference sequence). This CDR3 is CASSMWGKTEAFF. CDR3 DNA sequence: TGTGCCAGCAGCATGTGGGGGAAGACTGAAGCTTTCTTT.

The V and J genes are TRBV20-1 and TRBJ2-7; weak D call: TRBD1 (5 bases). Trimming pared 6 bases from V and 1 base from J, leaving 13 bases between. The CDR3 loop spans 13 amino acids. Germline loops: CDR1 DFQATT, CDR2 SNEGSKA (reference sequence). As DNA, the CDR3 is TGCAGTGCGCGGAGACAGATATCCTACGAGCAGTACTTC. Its translation: CSARRQISYEQYF.

This chain uses TRBV7-3 with TRBJ2-7, with TRBD2 matching 8 bases. V gave up 3 bases and J gave up 4 bases; unmatched junction bases: 8. Germline V gene lookup returns CDR1 SGHTA and CDR2 FQGTGA. CDR3 size: 15 residues. This CDR3 is CASSFSLAGFYEQYF. The CDR3 DNA sequence: TGTGCCAGCAGCTTCAGTCTAGCGGGCTTTTACGAGCAGTACTTC.